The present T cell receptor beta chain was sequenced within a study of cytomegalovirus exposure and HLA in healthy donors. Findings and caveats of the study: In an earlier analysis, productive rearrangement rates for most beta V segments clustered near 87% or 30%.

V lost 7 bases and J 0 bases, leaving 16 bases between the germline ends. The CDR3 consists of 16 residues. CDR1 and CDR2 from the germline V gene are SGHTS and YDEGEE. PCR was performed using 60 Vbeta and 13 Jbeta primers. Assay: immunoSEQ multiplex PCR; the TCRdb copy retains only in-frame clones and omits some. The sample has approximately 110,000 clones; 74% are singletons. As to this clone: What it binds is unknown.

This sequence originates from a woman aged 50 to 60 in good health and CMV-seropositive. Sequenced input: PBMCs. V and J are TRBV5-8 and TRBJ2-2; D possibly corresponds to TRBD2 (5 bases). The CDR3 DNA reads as TGTGCCAGCGGCCGACGTGAGCGGTCGAACACCGGGGAGCTGTTTTTT. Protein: CASGRRERSNTGELFF.